These 29 T cell receptor beta chains share one sample of origin, sequenced in a study of OX40 agonist ivuxolimab in advanced cancers. Generated by immunoSEQ multiplex PCR, the TCRdb table keeps only in-frame clones and is missing some. The sample lists approximately 62,000 clones, about 91% seen once, with roughly 13% in the top ten. The material was CD4+ or CD8+ T cells sorted from blood, obtained in a trial of the OX40 agonist ivuxolimab. The receptors here all came from an adult with an advanced solid tumor such as melanoma, head and neck, liver or kidney cancer.

This clone appeared a single time. The chain is built from TRBV10-3 and TRBJ2-1, with 7 bases matching TRBD1. The V gene's germline CDR1 is ENHRY and CDR2 SYGVKD. The ends lost 3 bases at V and 0 bases at J; junction bases unmatched: 8. The CDR3 extends over 17 amino acids. The DNA for the CDR3 is TGTGCCATCAGTGACCCCAAGACAGGGACCTCCTACAATGAGCAGTTCTTC. Translated, it gives CAISDPKTGTSYNEQFF.

This clone was seen a single time. The chain employs TRBV6-1 and TRBJ2-3, with D perhaps matching TRBD1 or TRBD2 (5 bases each). Germline V lookup: CDR1 MNHNS, CDR2 SASEGT. V lost 4 bases and J 3 bases, leaving 17 bases between the germline ends. The CDR3 is 16 residues long. The CDR3 loop is CASSAGDPLWTDTQYF. The CDR3, as DNA: TGTGCCAGCAGTGCCGGGGACCCCCTATGGACAGATACGCAGTATTTT.

The chain uses TRBV9 and TRBJ2-1; 9 bases fit TRBD1. Losses at the gene ends were 0 bases for V and 3 bases for J; bases not matched to a gene: 4. Germline V lookup: CDR1 SGDLS, CDR2 YYNGEE. The CDR3 has 16 residues. The CDR3, as DNA: TGTGCCAGCAGCGTAGACGGGACAGGGAACTACAATGAGCAGTTCTTC. It codes for CASSVDGTGNYNEQFF. Based on the CDR3 plus reference TRBV9 and TRBJ2-1, the full variable domain is DSGVTQTPKHLITATGQRVTLRCSPRSGDLSVYWYQQSLDQGLQFLIQYYNGEERAKGNILERFSAQQFPDLHSELNLSSLELGDSALYFCASSVDGTGNYNEQFFGPGTRLTVL.

CDR3 DNA: TGTGCCAGCAGCTTCCTGGGTTTAACCGGGGAGCTGTTTTTT. Its translation is CASSFLGLTGELFF. The chain combines TRBV5-6 with TRBJ2-2; D remains ambiguous. Per the germline V gene, CDR1 is SGHDT and CDR2 is YYEEEE. V was trimmed by 2 bases and J by 5 bases, leaving 10 bases between them. The CDR3 runs 14 residues.

The gene calls are TRBV4-1 and TRBJ1-3; TRBD1 might be the D (6 bases). The germline CDR1 and CDR2 sequences are MGHRA and YSYEKL. The CDR3 consists of 18 residues. Trimming cost V 2 bases and J 0 bases, with 17 bases left between them. The CDR3 reads CASSQNPTGGGSGNTIYF. In nucleotides, the CDR3 is TGCGCCAGCAGCCAAAACCCAACGGGGGGCGGCTCTGGAAACACCATATATTTT.

The rearrangement uses TRBV29-1 and TRBJ2-7, with D perhaps matching TRBD2 (6 bases). Germline V gene lookup returns CDR1 SQVTM and CDR2 ANQGSEA. Trimming removed 3 bases at V and 1 base at J, with 10 bases between. The CDR3 is made up of 13 amino acids. Here the CDR3 reads CSVEGGTSYEQYF. The CDR3, as DNA: TGCAGCGTTGAGGGGGGTACATCCTACGAGCAGTACTTC.

This clone has just one count. This sequence joins TRBV12-5 and TRBJ1-1; the match to TRBD1 covers 7 bases. CDR1 is LGHNT and CDR2 is FRNRAP in the germline V gene. V lost 1 base to trimming and J lost 0 bases; unmatched junction nucleotides: 14. The CDR3 spans 19 residues. The CDR3 loop is CASGLAVYAGTELNTEAFF. CDR3 sequence (DNA): TGTGCTAGTGGTTTGGCTGTCTATGCCGGGACAGAATTGAACACTGAAGCTTTCTTT.

V and J are TRBV7-9 and TRBJ1-1, with TRBD1 identical over 7 bases. Germline lookup yields CDR1 SEHNR and CDR2 FQNEAQ (reference sequence). The CDR3 consists of 13 residues. With V trimmed by 5 bases and J by 4 bases, 4 bases remained unmatched. In DNA, the CDR3 is TGTGCCAGCAGCATCGGGACAGCCACTGAAGCTTTCTTT. Translation: CASSIGTATEAFF.

The V gene is TRBV6-5, the J gene TRBJ1-6; D not certain. The germline V gene has CDR1 MNHEY and CDR2 SVGAGI. V was pared by 6 bases and J by 10 bases, with 10 bases between. The CDR3 spans 12 residues. CDR3 DNA sequence: TGTGCCAGCAGCCTAAGCGGATCACCCCTCCACTTT. It specifies CASSLSGSPLHF.

This sequence joins TRBV7-6 and TRBJ2-3; 10 nucleotides line up with TRBD2. Trimming removed 1 base from V and 1 base from J; junction bases left unmatched: 2. In germline, CDR1 is SGHVS, CDR2 FNYEAQ. The CDR3 is 16 residues long. This chain's CDR3 is CASSLGTSGGTDTQYF. CDR3 nucleotides: TGTGCCAGCAGCTTAGGGACTAGCGGCGGCACAGATACGCAGTATTTT.

V gene TRBV5-5 combines with J gene TRBJ1-1; D not certain. V lost 0 bases and J 6 bases, leaving 9 bases between the germline ends. From germline, CDR1 is SGHKS and CDR2 YYEKEE (reference sequence). The CDR3 has 13 residues. CDR3 sequence: CASSLDLVAEAFF. CDR3 in DNA: TGTGCCAGCAGCTTGGATTTAGTGGCTGAAGCTTTCTTT.

J is TRBJ2-6 and V is TRBV7-9; D might be TRBD1 (6 bases). The V gene's germline CDR1 is SEHNR and CDR2 FQNEAQ (reference sequence). V lost 6 bases and J 0 bases, leaving 15 bases between the germline ends. This CDR3 has 17 amino acids. The CDR3 DNA sequence: TGTGCCAGCAGAACCGGGACACAGCCCTCTGGGGCCAACGTCCTGACTTTC. It codes for CASRTGTQPSGANVLTF. The variable domain in full, completed from reference TRBV7-9 and TRBJ2-6, reads DTGVSQNPRHKITKRGQNVTFRCDPISEHNRLYWYRQTLGQGPEFLTYFQNEAQLEKSRLLSDRFSAERPKGSFSTLEIQRTEQGDSAMYLCASRTGTQPSGANVLTFGAGSRLTVL.

The J gene is TRBJ2-7, the V gene TRBV19; the match to TRBD1 covers 12 bases. There are 14 residues in the CDR3. CDR1 and CDR2 from the germline V gene are LNHDA and SQIVND (reference sequence). V was clipped by 5 bases and J by 6 bases; unmatched bases: 5. As DNA, the CDR3 is TGTGCCAGTAGTCCTGGGACAGGGGGCGCCGAGCAGTACTTC. This translates into CASSPGTGGAEQYF.

The table lists this clone with a count of one. The chain is built from TRBV7-9 and TRBJ2-7; no clear D gene. Trimming took off 5 bases at V and 3 bases at J, with 11 bases between the two ends. Germline V CDR1 and CDR2: SEHNR, FQNEAQ (reference sequence). There are 13 residues in the CDR3. This CDR3 reads CASSAALNYEQYF. The CDR3 bases are TGTGCCAGCAGCGCCGCCTTAAACTACGAGCAGTACTTC.

This rearrangement joins TRBV18 to TRBJ1-3, with 11 bases that match TRBD1. CDR3 size: 15 residues. Looked up from germline, CDR1 is KGHSH and CDR2 is LQKENI. J was trimmed by 4 bases and V by 3 bases; bases with no gene match: 2. The chain's CDR3 is CASSPGTGGGNTIYF. The CDR3 DNA reads as TGTGCCAGCTCACCGGGGACAGGGGGAGGAAACACCATATATTTT.

V usage is TRBV9 and J usage is TRBJ2-2, with 10 bases lining up with TRBD2. Germline-derived CDR1 and CDR2 are SGDLS and YYNGEE. The J segment lost 1 base and the V segment lost 2 bases, leaving 8 bases of the junction unmatched. The CDR3 has 18 amino acids. In DNA form, the CDR3 reads TGTGCCAGCAGCGTTGGCCGGACTAGCGGATTGAACACCGGGGAGCTGTTTTTT. This gives the protein CASSVGRTSGLNTGELFF.

V is TRBV5-1 and J is TRBJ2-2; 7 positions agree with TRBD1. In germline, CDR1 is SGHRS, CDR2 YFSETQ. V shed 4 bases, J shed 3 bases, and the junction held 9 bases outside the gene matches. This CDR3 comprises 16 residues. The DNA for the CDR3 is TGCGCCAGCAGCCCGAATCCGGACAGGTACACCGGGGAGCTGTTTTTT. Amino acid sequence: CASSPNPDRYTGELFF.

The chain is built from TRBV6-5 and TRBJ1-1, with unresolved D. The CDR3 runs 12 residues. V lost 2 bases and J 5 bases, leaving 6 bases between the germline ends. CDR1 is MNHEY, CDR2 SVGAGI, per germline. CDR3 loop: CASSYGGTEAFF. CDR3 coding DNA: TGTGCCAGCAGTTACGGAGGGACTGAAGCTTTCTTT.

The rearrangement uses TRBV5-1 and TRBJ2-1, with D tentatively TRBD1 (5 bases). Germline values: CDR1 SGHRS, CDR2 YFSETQ. With 1 base removed from V and 6 bases from J, the gap between germline ends came to 8 bases. This CDR3 contains 13 residues. CDR3 bases: TGCGCCAGCAGCTTGTCAGGGTTCAATGAGCAGTTCTTC. Its protein is CASSLSGFNEQFF.

This chain joins TRBV7-9 and TRBJ1-2; TRBD1 matches 8 bases. Per germline, CDR1 SEHNR and CDR2 FQNEAQ (reference sequence). V trimming: 6 bases; J trimming: 3 bases; junction bases outside the gene matches: 3. The CDR3 runs to 13 residues. The CDR3 protein is CASSLTGDYGYTF. Written as DNA, the CDR3 is TGTGCCAGCAGTCTGACAGGGGACTATGGCTACACCTTC.

This clone showed up just once. The chain links TRBV6-5 to TRBJ2-7; TRBD2 is a possible D gene (5 bases). CDR1 MNHEY and CDR2 SVGAGI come from the germline V gene. The CDR3 is 13 amino acids. Trimming stripped 5 bases from V and 6 bases from J, with 14 bases between. In DNA form, the CDR3 reads TGTGCCAGCAGTCGCCTCACTAGTAGCGAGCAGTACTTC. Its protein is CASSRLTSSEQYF.

The chain couples TRBV11-1 to TRBJ2-1; perhaps TRBD1 as D (5 bases). Deletions cut 2 bases from V and 6 bases from J, with 11 bases between. The germline gives CDR1 SGHAT, CDR2 FQDESV (reference sequence). The CDR3 totals 14 residues. CDR3 loop: CASSLIKDTNEQFF. DNA of the CDR3: TGTGCCAGCAGCTTAATTAAGGACACCAATGAGCAGTTCTTC.

This rearrangement joins TRBV21-1 to TRBJ2-7; TRBD2 reflects the table's D call only, with no check against the DNA. TRBV21-1 is reported as a pseudogene. The CDR3 is 16 amino acids. CDR3 amino acids: CASSSLAEALSYEQYF. CDR3 in DNA: TGTGCCAGCAGCTCGCTGGCGGAGGCCCTCTCCTACGAGCAGTACTTC.

The chain joins TRBV19 to TRBJ2-7; D ambiguous. There are 12 residues in the CDR3. Germline V CDR1 and CDR2: LNHDA, SQIVND (reference sequence). Trimming cost V 1 base and J 6 bases, with 7 bases left between them. Here the CDR3 reads CASSIGVGEQYF. The CDR3 DNA reads as TGTGCCAGTAGTATAGGGGTTGGCGAGCAGTACTTC. Looking up the rest from reference TRBV19 and TRBJ2-7 gives the full variable domain: DGGITQSPKYLFRKEGQNVTLSCEQNLNHDAMYWYRQDPGQGLRLIYYSQIVNDFQKGDIAEGYSVSREKKESFPLTVTSAQKNPTAFYLCASSIGVGEQYFGPGTRLTVT.

The chain employs TRBV7-9 and TRBJ2-5; D call uncertain. CDR1 and CDR2 from the germline V gene are SEHNR and FQNEAQ (reference sequence). V lost 5 bases to trimming and J lost 4 bases, with 14 bases between them. The CDR3 covers 14 residues. CDR3 sequence: CASSQSWLGETQYF. CDR3 DNA sequence: TGTGCCAGCAGCCAAAGCTGGCTGGGAGAGACCCAGTACTTC.

V usage is TRBV9 and J usage is TRBJ1-1, with TRBD1 identical over 9 bases. The V segment lost 4 bases and the J segment 0 bases; nucleotides outside the gene matches: 7. CDR1 and CDR2 (germline): SGDLS, YYNGEE. This CDR3 region has 16 residues. The CDR3 region has the DNA TGTGCCAGCAGCCGGGGGGGACAGGGAATGAACACTGAAGCTTTCTTT. Protein product: CASSRGGQGMNTEAFF. The full variable domain, completed using reference TRBV9 and TRBJ1-1, is DSGVTQTPKHLITATGQRVTLRCSPRSGDLSVYWYQQSLDQGLQFLIQYYNGEERAKGNILERFSAQQFPDLHSELNLSSLELGDSALYFCASSRGGQGMNTEAFFGQGTRLTVV.

This clone has just one count. The CDR3 sequence: CASSEPIRLAGDEQFF. CDR3 bases: TGTGCCAGCAGTGAACCCATTAGACTAGCGGGAGATGAGCAGTTCTTC. This chain connects TRBV2 to TRBJ2-1, with 12 bases lining up with TRBD2. Per the germline V gene, CDR1 is SNHLY and CDR2 is FYNNEI. After removal of 2 bases from V and 8 bases from J, the junction contained 7 bases not matched to a gene. The CDR3 covers 16 residues.

The chain has TRBV11-3 and TRBJ2-3; 7 bases map to TRBD2. V trimming: 1 base; J trimming: 2 bases; junction bases outside the gene matches: 6. The CDR3 sequence is 16 residues long. Germline-derived CDR1 and CDR2 are SGHNT and YENEEA. The CDR3: CASSLVLAEDTDTQYF. DNA for the CDR3: TGTGCCAGCAGCTTAGTCCTAGCGGAGGACACAGATACGCAGTATTTT.

CDR3: CASSSRLVLHEQYF. The CDR3 DNA is TGTGCCAGCAGTTCGAGACTTGTTTTACACGAGCAGTACTTC. This rearrangement joins TRBV27 to TRBJ2-7; D not resolved. The V and J ends lost 4 bases and 5 bases respectively, with 15 bases between them. The CDR3 is 14 amino acids. The germline gives CDR1 MNHEY, CDR2 SMNVEV (reference sequence).